Below, one TCR beta chain is given with its context. These data originate in a study of T-cell memory formation after mild COVID-19. Study-level information: There were largely donor-specific TCR clusters.

Trimming shortened V by 2 bases and J by 2 bases, and 13 bases separated the two germline ends. The CDR3 length is 15 residues. CDR1 is SGHNT, CDR2 YYREEE, per germline (reference sequence). TCR alpha and TCR beta cDNA libraries carrying sample barcodes and UMIs came from 5'RACE with constant-segment primers. TCRdb passed the 5' RACE reads through MiXCR, listing each CDR3 protein once. The profile covers approximately 230,000 distinct CDR3 sequences, with 15% to 20% appearing a single time and 3.5% taken by the ten largest. The sequenced sample was PBMCs or a T cell subset sorted from them (not recorded which). The chain recombines TRBV5-4 with TRBJ2-5; weak D call: TRBD2 (7 bases). This receptor was taken from a man younger than 35 who had mild COVID-19 (a few samples of this study predate the infection). Cell type and time point are not known. The CDR3 region is CASSLEGGRQETQYF. The DNA of the CDR3 is TGTGCCAGCAGCTTAGAGGGGGGGAGACAAGAGACCCAGTACTTC.